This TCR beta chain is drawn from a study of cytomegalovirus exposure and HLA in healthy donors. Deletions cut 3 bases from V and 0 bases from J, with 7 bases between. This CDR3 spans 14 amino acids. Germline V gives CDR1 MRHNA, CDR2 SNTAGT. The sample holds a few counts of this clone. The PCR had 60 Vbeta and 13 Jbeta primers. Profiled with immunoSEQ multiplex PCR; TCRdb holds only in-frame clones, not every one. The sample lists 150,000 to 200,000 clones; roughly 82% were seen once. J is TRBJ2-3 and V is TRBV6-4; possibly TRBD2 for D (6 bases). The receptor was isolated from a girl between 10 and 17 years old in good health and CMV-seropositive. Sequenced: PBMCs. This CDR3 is CASSESGSTDTQYF. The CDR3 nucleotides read TGTGCCAGCAGTGAAAGCGGGAGCACAGATACGCAGTATTTT.